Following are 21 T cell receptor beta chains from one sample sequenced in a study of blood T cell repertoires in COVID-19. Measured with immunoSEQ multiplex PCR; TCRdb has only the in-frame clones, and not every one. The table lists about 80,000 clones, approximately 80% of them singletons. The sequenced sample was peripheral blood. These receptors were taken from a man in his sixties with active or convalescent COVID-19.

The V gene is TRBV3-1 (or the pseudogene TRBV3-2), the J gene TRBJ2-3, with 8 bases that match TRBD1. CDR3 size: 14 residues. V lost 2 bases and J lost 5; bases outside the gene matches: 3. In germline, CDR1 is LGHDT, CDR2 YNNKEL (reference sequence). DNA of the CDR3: TGTGCCAGCAGCCAACAGGGGGCGGGAGATACGCAGTATTTT. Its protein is CASSQQGAGDTQYF.

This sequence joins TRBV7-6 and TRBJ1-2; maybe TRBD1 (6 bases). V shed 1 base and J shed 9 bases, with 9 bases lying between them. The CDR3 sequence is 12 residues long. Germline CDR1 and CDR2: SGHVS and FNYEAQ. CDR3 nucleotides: TGTGCCAGCAGCTTAGGCAGGGGCCGCTACACCTTC. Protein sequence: CASSLGRGRYTF.

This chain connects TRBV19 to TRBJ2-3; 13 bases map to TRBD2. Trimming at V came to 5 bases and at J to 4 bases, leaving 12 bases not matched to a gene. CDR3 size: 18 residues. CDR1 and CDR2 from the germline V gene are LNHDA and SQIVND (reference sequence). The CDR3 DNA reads TGTGCCAGTAGTCCTCGGACTAGCGGGGGCTCTTTCGCAGATACGCAGTATTTT. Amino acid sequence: CASSPRTSGGSFADTQYF.

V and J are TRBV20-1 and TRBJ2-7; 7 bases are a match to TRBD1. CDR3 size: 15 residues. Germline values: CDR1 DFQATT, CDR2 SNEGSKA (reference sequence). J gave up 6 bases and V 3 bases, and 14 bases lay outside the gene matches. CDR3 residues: CSASRVDRDRSEQYF. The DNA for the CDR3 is TGCAGTGCTAGTCGGGTCGACAGGGACCGATCCGAGCAGTACTTC.

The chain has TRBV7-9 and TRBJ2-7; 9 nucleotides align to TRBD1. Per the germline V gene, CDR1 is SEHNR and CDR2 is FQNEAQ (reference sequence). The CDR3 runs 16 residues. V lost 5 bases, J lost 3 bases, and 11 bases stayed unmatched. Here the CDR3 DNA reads TGTGCCAGCAGCGCGCAGGACAGGGGTAGGCACTACGAGCAGTACTTC. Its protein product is CASSAQDRGRHYEQYF.

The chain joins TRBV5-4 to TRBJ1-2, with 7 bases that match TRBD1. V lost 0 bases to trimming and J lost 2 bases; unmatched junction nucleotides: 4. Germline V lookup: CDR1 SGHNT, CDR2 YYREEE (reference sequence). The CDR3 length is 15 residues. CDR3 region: CASSLVPGGNYGYTF. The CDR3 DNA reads TGTGCCAGCAGCTTGGTCCCAGGGGGGAACTATGGCTACACCTTC.

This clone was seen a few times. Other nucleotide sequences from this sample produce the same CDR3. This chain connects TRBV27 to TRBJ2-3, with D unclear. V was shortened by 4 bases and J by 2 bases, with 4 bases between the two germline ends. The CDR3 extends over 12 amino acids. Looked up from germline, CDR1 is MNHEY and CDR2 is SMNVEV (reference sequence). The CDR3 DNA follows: TGTGCCAGCAGTTCATTCACAGATACGCAGTATTTT. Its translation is CASSSFTDTQYF.

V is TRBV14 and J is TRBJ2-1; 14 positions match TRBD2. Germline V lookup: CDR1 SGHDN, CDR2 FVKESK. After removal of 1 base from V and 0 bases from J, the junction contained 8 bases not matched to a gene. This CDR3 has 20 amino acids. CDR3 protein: CASSQGMGLAGASSYNEQFF. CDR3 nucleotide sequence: TGTGCCAGCAGCCAAGGGATGGGACTAGCGGGGGCAAGCTCCTACAATGAGCAGTTCTTC.

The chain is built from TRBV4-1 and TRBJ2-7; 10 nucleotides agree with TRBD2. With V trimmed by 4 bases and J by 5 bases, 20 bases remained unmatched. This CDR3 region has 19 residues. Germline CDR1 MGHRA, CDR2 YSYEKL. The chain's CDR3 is CASSPSSGLADKARDEQYF. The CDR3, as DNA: TGCGCCAGCAGCCCAAGTTCTGGACTAGCGGACAAAGCTAGGGACGAGCAGTACTTC.

The CDR3 sequence: CASSGDRGFQETQYF. Here the CDR3 DNA reads TGTGCCAGCAGTGGGGACAGAGGCTTTCAAGAGACCCAGTACTTC. The chain is built from TRBV6-6 and TRBJ2-5, with 7 bases lining up with TRBD1. Germline V lookup: CDR1 MNHNY, CDR2 SVGAGI (reference sequence). The V and J ends lost 5 bases and 2 bases, in that order; junction bases with no gene match: 8. This CDR3 has 15 residues.

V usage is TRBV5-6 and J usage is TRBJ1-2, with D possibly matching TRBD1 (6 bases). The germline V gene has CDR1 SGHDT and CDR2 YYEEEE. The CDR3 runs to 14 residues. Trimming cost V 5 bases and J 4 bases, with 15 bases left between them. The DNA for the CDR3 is TGTGCCAGCAGACCTTGGGGGCCCGGCTATGGCTACACCTTC. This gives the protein CASRPWGPGYGYTF.

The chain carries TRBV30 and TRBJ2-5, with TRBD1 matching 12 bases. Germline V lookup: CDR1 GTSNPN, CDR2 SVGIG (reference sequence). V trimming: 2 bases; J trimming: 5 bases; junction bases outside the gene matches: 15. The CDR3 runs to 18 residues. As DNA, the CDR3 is TGTGCCTGGAGTTTCAAAAGTGGGACAGGGGGCGCATGGGAGACCCAGTACTTC. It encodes CAWSFKSGTGGAWETQYF.

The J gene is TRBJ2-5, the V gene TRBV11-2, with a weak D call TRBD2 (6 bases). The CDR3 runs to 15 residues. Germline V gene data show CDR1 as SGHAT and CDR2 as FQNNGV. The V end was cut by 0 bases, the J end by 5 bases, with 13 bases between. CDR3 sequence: CASSLDAGMKETQYF. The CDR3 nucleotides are TGTGCCAGCAGCTTAGATGCGGGGATGAAGGAGACCCAGTACTTC.

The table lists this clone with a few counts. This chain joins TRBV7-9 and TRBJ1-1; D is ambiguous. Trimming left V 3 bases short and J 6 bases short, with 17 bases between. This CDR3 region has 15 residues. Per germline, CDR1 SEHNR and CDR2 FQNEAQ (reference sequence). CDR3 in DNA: TGTGCCAGCAGCTTTACCGGGCCCGGGATCGCTGAAGCTTTCTTT. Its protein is CASSFTGPGIAEAFF. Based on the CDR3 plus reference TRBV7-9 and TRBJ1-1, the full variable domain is DTGVSQNPRHKITKRGQNVTFRCDPISEHNRLYWYRQTLGQGPEFLTYFQNEAQLEKSRLLSDRFSAERPKGSFSTLEIQRTEQGDSAMYLCASSFTGPGIAEAFFGQGTRLTVV.

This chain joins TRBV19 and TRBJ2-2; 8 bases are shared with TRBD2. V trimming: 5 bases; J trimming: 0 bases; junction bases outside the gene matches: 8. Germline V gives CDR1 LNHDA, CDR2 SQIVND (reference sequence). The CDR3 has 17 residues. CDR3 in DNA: TGTGCCAGTAGTCGGTCGGGGGGGGCACCGAACACCGGGGAGCTGTTTTTT. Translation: CASSRSGGAPNTGELFF. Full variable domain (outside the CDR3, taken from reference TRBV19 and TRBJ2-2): DGGITQSPKYLFRKEGQNVTLSCEQNLNHDAMYWYRQDPGQGLRLIYYSQIVNDFQKGDIAEGYSVSREKKESFPLTVTSAQKNPTAFYLCASSRSGGAPNTGELFFGEGSRLTVL.

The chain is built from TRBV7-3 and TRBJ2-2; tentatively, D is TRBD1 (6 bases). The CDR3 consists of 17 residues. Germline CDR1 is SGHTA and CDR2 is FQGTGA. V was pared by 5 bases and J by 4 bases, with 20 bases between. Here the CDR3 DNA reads TGTGCCAGCAGCCCACCTAAACAGGGATTGGGCACCGGGGAGCTGTTTTTT. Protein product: CASSPPKQGLGTGELFF.

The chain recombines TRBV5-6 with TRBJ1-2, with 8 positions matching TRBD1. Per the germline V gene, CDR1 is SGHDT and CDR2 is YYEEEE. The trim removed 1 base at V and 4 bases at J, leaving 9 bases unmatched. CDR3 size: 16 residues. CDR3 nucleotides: TGTGCCAGCAGCTTGCCCCTCAGGGGGCTCCCCTATGGCTACACCTTC. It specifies CASSLPLRGLPYGYTF.

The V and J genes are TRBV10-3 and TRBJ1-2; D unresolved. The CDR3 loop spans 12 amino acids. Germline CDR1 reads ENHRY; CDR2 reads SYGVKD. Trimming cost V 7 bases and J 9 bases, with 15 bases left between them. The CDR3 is CAIKELVESYTF. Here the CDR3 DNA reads TGTGCCATCAAAGAACTGGTAGAAAGCTACACCTTC.

In nucleotides, the CDR3 is TGTGCCAGCATGATATTGGGAGGGACCCAGTACTTC. It codes for CASMILGGTQYF. The rearrangement joins TRBV3-1 (or the pseudogene TRBV3-2) to TRBJ2-5; possible D gene TRBD2, 6 bases. With 7 bases removed from V and 7 bases from J, the gap between germline ends came to 13 bases. The CDR3 covers 12 residues. The germline V gene has CDR1 LGHDT and CDR2 YNNKEL (reference sequence).

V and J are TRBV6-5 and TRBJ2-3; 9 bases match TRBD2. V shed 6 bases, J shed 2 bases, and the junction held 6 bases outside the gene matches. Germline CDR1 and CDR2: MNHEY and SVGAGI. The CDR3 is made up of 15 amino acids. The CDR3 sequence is CASRLTSGITDTQYF. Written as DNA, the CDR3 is TGTGCCAGCAGGTTGACTAGCGGAATCACAGATACGCAGTATTTT.

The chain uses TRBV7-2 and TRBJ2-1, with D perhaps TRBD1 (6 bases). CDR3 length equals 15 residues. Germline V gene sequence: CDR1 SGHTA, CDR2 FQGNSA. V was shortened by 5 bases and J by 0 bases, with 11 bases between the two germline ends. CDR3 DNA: TGTGCCAGCAGCAGTGACAGGAGCTCCTACAATGAGCAGTTCTTC. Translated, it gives CASSSDRSSYNEQFF.